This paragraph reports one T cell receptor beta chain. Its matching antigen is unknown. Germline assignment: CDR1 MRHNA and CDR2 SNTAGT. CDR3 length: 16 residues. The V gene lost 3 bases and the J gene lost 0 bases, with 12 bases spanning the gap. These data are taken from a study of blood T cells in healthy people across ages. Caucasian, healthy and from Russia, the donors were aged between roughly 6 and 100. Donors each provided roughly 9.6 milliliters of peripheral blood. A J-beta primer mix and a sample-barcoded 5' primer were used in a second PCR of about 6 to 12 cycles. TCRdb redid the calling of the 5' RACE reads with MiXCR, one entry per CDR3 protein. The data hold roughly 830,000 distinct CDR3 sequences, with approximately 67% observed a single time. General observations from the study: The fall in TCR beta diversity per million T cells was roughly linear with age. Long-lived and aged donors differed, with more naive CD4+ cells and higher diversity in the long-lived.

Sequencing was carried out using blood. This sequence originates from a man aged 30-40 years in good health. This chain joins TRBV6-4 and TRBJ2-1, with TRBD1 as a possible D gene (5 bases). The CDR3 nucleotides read TGTGCCAGCAGTGAGTTAAGGGGAAGCTCCTACAATGAGCAGTTCTTC. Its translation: CASSELRGSSYNEQFF.